Here is one T cell receptor beta chain with its context. Its antigen is unidentified. CDR3 size: 17 residues. V lost 5 bases to trimming and J lost 6 bases, with 26 bases between them. Germline-derived CDR1 and CDR2 are GTSNPN and SVGIG (reference sequence). Donors included only healthy HIV-negative adults lacking recent acute infections or vaccinations. This record comes from a study of shared clonotypes between healthy human individuals. For every subset, genomic DNA was evenly distributed across several immunoSEQ plates. Assay used: immunoSEQ multiplex PCR; TCRdb lists only in-frame clones, some missing. The sample lists about 2.4 million clones, around nine tenths seen once, with roughly 0.13% in the top ten. Whole-study findings and limits: Sequencing depth was predicted to influence how clonotypes are shared among donors.

The TCR was taken from a man aged 18 to 29 in good health. The gene calls are TRBV30 and TRBJ2-4, with D perhaps matching TRBD2 (5 bases). The specimen sequenced was naive CD4+ T cells sorted from blood. Subset indicated: CD45RA+ positively selected. The CDR3 bases are TGTGCCTGGGCGGAGGCGAGACTGACTACCCGGGGAAACATTCAGTACTTC. Protein: CAWAEARLTTRGNIQYF.